This TCR beta chain was profiled in a study of blood T cell repertoires in COVID-19. Study-level background: Material from acute and convalescent COVID-19 was sourced from the United States, Italy and Spain.

Libraries were prepared by immunoSEQ multiplex PCR; TCRdb keeps only in-frame clonotypes and omits some of them. The sample contains 150,000 to 180,000 clones, roughly 71% of which appear only once. V dropped 3 bases and J dropped 2 bases, with 4 bases sitting between them. The CDR3 contains 12 residues. Germline V gene data show CDR1 as MNHNS and CDR2 as SASEGT. Sequencing used peripheral blood. This clonotype was sampled from an elderly woman with acute or convalescent COVID-19. The gene calls are TRBV6-1 and TRBJ1-2; D gene unclear. The CDR3 protein is CASSESNYGYTF. The CDR3 DNA reads TGTGCCAGCAGTGAGTCGAACTATGGCTACACCTTC.